One sample yielded the 8 T cell receptor beta chains listed below, sequenced in a study of cytotoxic CD8 clonotypes in ibrutinib-treated CLL. The data were produced by immunoSEQ multiplex PCR, yet TCRdb's version contains in-frame clones alone and is incomplete. The repertoire consists of about 160,000 clones, with roughly 86% occurring once and the leading ten covering approximately 2%. The starting material was PBMCs, obtained after 12 months of ibrutinib treatment. These receptors came from a human donor with chronic lymphocytic leukemia.

The CDR3 here is CASRRDSHRNSFGGQETQYF. The CDR3 DNA is TGTGCCAGCAGGAGGGACAGCCACCGCAACTCTTTCGGGGGCCAAGAGACCCAGTACTTC. The chain is built from TRBV27 and TRBJ2-5; weak D call: TRBD1 (7 bases). V lost 6 bases and J lost 1, with 30 bases in between. The CDR3 is made up of 20 amino acids. Germline CDR1 is MNHEY and CDR2 is SMNVEV (reference sequence).

The chain combines TRBV11-2 with TRBJ2-1; 11 nucleotides align to TRBD2. The CDR3 totals 18 residues. The germline CDR1 and CDR2 sequences are SGHAT and FQNNGV. Trimming cost V 4 bases and J 3 bases; bases outside gene matches: 11. Here the CDR3 DNA reads TGTGCCAGCAGCTCCATCTTACTAGCGGGAGTTTACTACAATGAGCAGTTCTTC. This codes for CASSSILLAGVYYNEQFF.

The chain has TRBV25-1 and TRBJ1-4; D is ambiguous. Germline V gene sequence: CDR1 MGHDK, CDR2 SYGVNS. Trimming stripped 5 bases from V and 10 bases from J, with 20 bases between. This CDR3 has 15 residues. In nucleotides, the CDR3 is TGTGCCAGCAGTCAAAGACCTCCCGGTGTGGGAAAACTGTTTTTT. This sequence encodes CASSQRPPGVGKLFF.

The chain employs TRBV27 and TRBJ1-2; D remains unclear. The CDR3 extends over 13 amino acids. Germline assignment: CDR1 MNHEY and CDR2 SMNVEV (reference sequence). V was trimmed by 4 bases and J by 8 bases, leaving 14 bases between them. The CDR3 nucleotides read TGTGCCAGCAGTTATCGGGGAAGTAACGGCTACACCTTC. Translated, it gives CASSYRGSNGYTF.

The table lists this clone with a few counts. The gene calls are TRBV27 and TRBJ1-2; D perhaps matches TRBD1 (6 bases). There are 16 residues in the CDR3. Looked up from germline, CDR1 is MNHEY and CDR2 is SMNVEV (reference sequence). V was shortened by 0 bases and J by 8 bases, with 19 bases between the two germline ends. CDR3: CASSLSRGRVLEGYTF. The CDR3 coding sequence is TGTGCCAGCAGTTTATCGAGGGGGAGGGTTTTGGAAGGCTACACCTTC.

This sequence joins TRBV19 and TRBJ2-1, with 7 bases aligning to TRBD2. The CDR3 length is 14 residues. The germline gives CDR1 LNHDA, CDR2 SQIVND (reference sequence). V trimming: 4 bases; J trimming: 4 bases; junction bases outside the gene matches: 4. CDR3 residues: CASSKASGYNEQFF. DNA for the CDR3: TGTGCCAGTAGTAAGGCTAGCGGATACAATGAGCAGTTCTTC.

This clone was observed a handful of times. An end of the junction does not agree with germline; a read error may underlie this. The rearrangement links TRBV2 to TRBJ2-3; the D call may be TRBD1 or TRBD2 (6 bases each). CDR1 is SNHLY, CDR2 FYNNEI, per germline. The CDR3 covers 17 residues. In nucleotides, the CDR3 is TGTGCCAGCAGGGAAGGGGGGCCTATTCATTACACAGATACGCAGTATTTT. Its translation: CASREGGPIHYTDTQYF.

A few counts support this clone. CDR3 coding DNA: TGTGCCAGCAGTTCCTTAGCGAAGGAGGATACGCAGTATTTT. Encoded protein: CASSSLAKEDTQYF. The chain has TRBV28 and TRBJ2-3; D possibly corresponds to TRBD2 (5 bases). This CDR3 is built from 14 residues. Germline V gene lookup returns CDR1 MDHEN and CDR2 SYDVKM. V lost 4 bases and J 6 bases, leaving 14 bases between the germline ends.